The clone carrying this TCR beta chain was seen only once. In the source study's methods: Cell counts per sample came from amplifying reference gene primers. Sequenced by immunoSEQ multiplex PCR; TCRdb stores in-frame clones only, minus some. That table supplies the V and J calls and clone size; D and trimming were determined from the DNA. This table holds more than 95,000 clones, roughly 88% found once. The sample originates from a study of blood T cell repertoires in COVID-19. On the study more broadly: The United States, Italy and Spain supplied acute and convalescent COVID-19 samples. Sample material is recorded as cDNA or gDNA derived from T cells, B-cell-depleted T cells, or PBMCs.

The V gene's germline CDR1 is SGHRS and CDR2 YFSETQ. Trimming removed 2 bases from V and 8 bases from J, with 17 bases in between. There are 15 residues in the CDR3. The chain is built from TRBV5-1 and TRBJ2-1, with D possibly being TRBD1 (7 bases). The sequence came from a woman older than 75 with acute or convalescent COVID-19. The sequencing sample was made of peripheral blood. CDR3 sequence reads: CASSLTGEAGYEQFF. The CDR3 coding sequence is TGCGCCAGCAGCTTAACAGGGGAAGCGGGCTATGAGCAGTTCTTC.